A selection of T cell receptor beta chains follows, all from one sample in a study of cytomegalovirus exposure and HLA in healthy donors. The table came from immunoSEQ multiplex PCR; TCRdb's copy has only in-frame clones and leaves some out. The table shows approximately 51,000 clones, with 70% to 80% occurring only once. The sample taken for sequencing was PBMCs. Source of these receptors: a young man in good health and CMV-seronegative. Each CDR3 is given with its conserved first and last residue. Fields, in order: D gene, J gene, CDR3 length, clone size, V gene, CDR3 DNA, CDR3 protein. D genes are given only for firm matches. A row's size may be missing; if present it is once, few, many or a size class.

TRBD2,TRBJ2-1,13,-,TRBV30,TGTGCCTGGAGTCGGACTAGCGTCAATGAGCAGTTCTTC,CAWSRTSVNEQFF
-,TRBJ2-1,14,-,TRBV5-1,TGCGCCAGCAGCTTGGGTACTGGAGACAATGAGCAGTTCTTC,CASSLGTGDNEQFF
TRBD1,TRBJ1-3,13,few,TRBV18,TGTGCCAGCTCAGGGACAGATGGAAACACCATATATTTT,CASSGTDGNTIYF
TRBD1,TRBJ1-2,16,-,TRBV13,TGTGCCAGCAGCTTAGGCGACAGGGAGAAAGTATATGGCTACACCTTC,CASSLGDREKVYGYTF
TRBD1,TRBJ2-7,15,-,TRBV4-1,TGCGCCAGCAAGCCTACAGGGGCTCCCCGTGGTGAGCAGTACTTC,CASKPTGAPRGEQYF
-,TRBJ2-2,15,-,TRBV6-5,TGTGCCAGCAGTTGGGACAACCGGAACACCGGGGAGCTGTTTTTT,CASSWDNRNTGELFF
-,TRBJ1-3,11,few,TRBV5-5,TGTGCCAGCAGCTTGAGCGGCACCATATATTTT,CASSLSGTIYF
-,TRBJ2-2,13,-,TRBV6-1,TGTGCCAGCAGTGAGTCAAATCCCGGGGAGCTGTTTTTT,CASSESNPGELFF
-,TRBJ2-3,10,few,TRBV20-1,TGCAGTGCGTACGGTAATACGCAGTATTTT,CSAYGNTQYF
-,TRBJ1-1,15,once,TRBV6-6,TGTGCCAGCAGCAGACAGTCCCAGGGTTACACTGAAGCTTTCTTT,CASSRQSQGYTEAFF
TRBD2,TRBJ2-2,21,-,TRBV7-6,TGTGCCAGCAGCTTATCGGGCGGATGGCTAGCGGGAGGAACCGACACCGGGGAGCTGTTTTTT,CASSLSGGWLAGGTDTGELFF
TRBD1,TRBJ1-5,14,-,TRBV2,TGTGCCAGCAGTCTGGACAGGGGGTATCAGCCCCAGCATTTT,CASSLDRGYQPQHF
-,TRBJ2-7,14,-,TRBV6-1,TGTGCCAGCAGTCTCGCGACAGCTACCTACGAGCAGTACTTC,CASSLATATYEQYF
-,TRBJ2-1,18,-,TRBV5-1,TGCGCCAGCAGCGCCCGACCCTTAGGGGGAACCTCCTACAATGAGCAGTTCTTC,CASSARPLGGTSYNEQFF
TRBD1,TRBJ2-6,16,-,TRBV10-1,TGCGCCAGCACGGGACAGCCTAGCTCTGGGGCCAACGTCCTGACTTTC,CASTGQPSSGANVLTF
-,TRBJ1-1,13,-,TRBV10-3,TGTGCCATCATGACGTCCGGGAGCACTGAAGCTTTCTTT,CAIMTSGSTEAFF
-,TRBJ1-1,14,-,TRBV30,TGTGCCTGGAATTCGGTCAGCGTGAACACTGAAGCTTTCTTT,CAWNSVSVNTEAFF
-,TRBJ1-6,14,-,TRBV6-1,TGTGCCAGCAGTGTGGGACAATATAATTCACCCCTCCACTTT,CASSVGQYNSPLHF
-,TRBJ2-7,13,few,TRBV6-6,TGTGCCAGCAGCCTAGCCGCTTACTACGAGCAGTACTTC,CASSLAAYYEQYF
-,TRBJ2-4,15,-,TRBV6-5,TGTGCCAGCAGTTCGGCAGGGTCAATCAAAAACATTCAGTACTTC,CASSSAGSIKNIQYF
-,TRBJ2-2,13,-,TRBV6-5,TGTGCCAGCAGGCAACTAGCAACCGGGGAGCTGTTTTTT,CASRQLATGELFF
-,TRBJ2-3,14,few,TRBV5-1,TGCGCCAGCAGCTTTAATCGGGGAGTAGATACGCAGTATTTT,CASSFNRGVDTQYF
-,TRBJ2-3,14,-,TRBV6-4,TGTGCCAGCAGTGACTCAGGAGGTGCAGATACGCAGTATTTT,CASSDSGGADTQYF
TRBD2,TRBJ2-3,15,-,TRBV2,TGTGCCAGCAGGGTTACTAGCGGGAGCACAGATACGCAGTATTTT,CASRVTSGSTDTQYF
TRBD2,TRBJ2-7,15,-,TRBV4-1,TGCGCCAGCAGAGGGCTAGCGGGGAGCTCCTACGAGCAGTACTTC,CASRGLAGSSYEQYF
TRBD1,TRBJ1-1,13,-,TRBV29-1,TGCAGCGTTGGGGACAGAGAACACACTGAAGCTTTCTTT,CSVGDREHTEAFF
TRBD1,TRBJ2-7,13,-,TRBV30,TGTGCCTGGGAGGGACAGGGGCTCTACGAGCAGTACTTC,CAWEGQGLYEQYF
-,TRBJ2-7,16,-,TRBV29-1,TGCAGCGTTGAAGATCAACAGGGCTACGGTCACTACGAGCAGTACTTC,CSVEDQQGYGHYEQYF
-,TRBJ2-5,13,few,TRBV5-4,TGTGCCAGCAGCTTGGACAGGAAAGAGACCCAGTACTTC,CASSLDRKETQYF
-,TRBJ2-3,15,-,TRBV9,TGTGCCAGCAGCGGTCGGGGGACTAGCACAGATACGCAGTATTTT,CASSGRGTSTDTQYF
-,TRBJ2-7,14,-,TRBV6-5,TGTGCCAGCAGTGAAGAGACCCCACAGGTAGAGCAGTACTTC,CASSEETPQVEQYF
-,TRBJ1-2,15,-,TRBV6-5,TGTGCCAGCAGTTACTCTCGAGGTCCTGAGGATGGCTACACCTTC,CASSYSRGPEDGYTF
TRBD1,TRBJ2-7,13,-,TRBV2,TGTGCCAGCAGCGAGGAAAACAGGGGTGAGCAGTACTTC,CASSEENRGEQYF
-,TRBJ1-2,13,-,TRBV18,TGTGCCAGCTCACCGTCGGCGGACTATGGCTACACCTTC,CASSPSADYGYTF
-,TRBJ1-3,14,few,TRBV29-1,TGCAGCGTTGGGTTTTCAGAAAGAGGAAACACCATATATTTT,CSVGFSERGNTIYF
-,TRBJ2-5,12,-,TRBV5-1,TGCGCCAGCAGCTTGCCAGGGGAGACCCAGTACTTC,CASSLPGETQYF
-,TRBJ2-7,15,-,TRBV7-9,TGTGCCAGCAGCATAGATCTAGCGCCGGTGGGCGAGCAGTACTTC,CASSIDLAPVGEQYF
-,TRBJ2-3,14,-,TRBV5-6,TGTGCCAGCAGCTTGGACAGGACCACAGATACGCAGTATTTT,CASSLDRTTDTQYF
-,TRBJ1-2,15,-,TRBV21-1,TGTGCCAGCAGCCCACAAACCCCCAGGGGTGGGGGCTACACCTTC,CASSPQTPRGGGYTF
-,TRBJ1-6,15,-,TRBV7-9,TGTGCCAGCAGCTCGGGGGATACATATAATTCACCCCTCCACTTT,CASSSGDTYNSPLHF
-,TRBJ2-3,14,-,TRBV27,TGTGCCAGCAGTTTTCAGGGGTCCACAGATACGCAGTATTTT,CASSFQGSTDTQYF